The source of this T cell receptor beta chain is a study of cytomegalovirus exposure and HLA in healthy donors. The ends lost 4 bases at V and 7 bases at J; junction bases unmatched: 12. This CDR3 comprises 15 residues. CDR1 and CDR2 from the germline V gene are SGDLS and YYNGEE. The PCR used 60 Vbeta and 13 Jbeta primers. Libraries were prepared by immunoSEQ multiplex PCR; TCRdb keeps only in-frame clonotypes and omits some of them. The table lists 200,000 to 250,000 clones, 85% to 90% of them singletons, with about 1.2% in the top ten. Sequenced: PBMCs. The sequence was collected from a human donor in good health. The chain employs TRBV9 and TRBJ1-2; TRBD1 aligns across 8 bases. The DNA for the CDR3 is TGTGCCAGCAGCCCCCGAGGACAGGGTCGGAGTGGCTACACCTTC. This gives the protein CASSPRGQGRSGYTF.